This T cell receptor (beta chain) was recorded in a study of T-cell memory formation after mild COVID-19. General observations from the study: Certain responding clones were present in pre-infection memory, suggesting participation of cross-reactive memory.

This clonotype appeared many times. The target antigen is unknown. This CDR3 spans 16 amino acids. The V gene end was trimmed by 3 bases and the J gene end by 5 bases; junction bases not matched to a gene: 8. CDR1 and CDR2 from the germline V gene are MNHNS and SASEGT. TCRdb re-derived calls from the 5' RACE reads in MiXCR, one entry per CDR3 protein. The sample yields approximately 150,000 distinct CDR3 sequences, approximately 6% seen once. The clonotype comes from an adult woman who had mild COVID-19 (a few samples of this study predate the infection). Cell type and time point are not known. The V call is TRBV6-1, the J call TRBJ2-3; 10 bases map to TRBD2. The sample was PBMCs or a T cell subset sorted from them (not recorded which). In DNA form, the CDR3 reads TGTGCCAGCAGTGAGGAATTAGCGGGGGGTGGAGATACGCAGTATTTT. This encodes CASSEELAGGGDTQYF.